A single sample is the source of the 5 T cell receptor beta chains below, sequenced in a study of blood T cell repertoires in COVID-19 (dated by TCRdb to the early 2020s). Receptor libraries were prepared by the immunoSEQ multiplex PCR assay. The source is immuneACCESS, and TCRdb retained only in-frame sequences with V and J called. Part of the clones is not carried over; for the studies checked, unresolved V genes explain less than half of this, and the remainder is unexplained. The sample contains 150,000 to 200,000 clones, 88% of them found a single time. 2.1% of the sample belongs to the ten largest clones. The sequencing input was peripheral blood. Source of these receptors: a man in his 70s with active or convalescent COVID-19.

The chain recombines TRBV5-1 with TRBJ1-5; TRBD1 aligns across 7 bases. CDR1 is SGHRS, CDR2 YFSETQ, per germline. J was trimmed by 5 bases and V by 4 bases; bases with no gene match: 6. CDR3 length: 14 residues. In DNA form, the CDR3 reads TGCGCCAGCAGCCCGAGGGGGCCGGATCAGCCCCAGCATTTT. Protein product: CASSPRGPDQPQHF.

The V call is TRBV5-4, the J call TRBJ2-2; TRBD2 matches 9 bases. The CDR3 sequence is 17 residues long. V shed 3 bases and J 0 bases; nucleotides not matched to a gene: 6. Germline loops: CDR1 SGHNT, CDR2 YYREEE (reference sequence). CDR3 residues: CASSSRGGLANTGELFF. As DNA, the CDR3 is TGTGCCAGCAGCTCGCGGGGGGGGCTCGCGAACACCGGGGAGCTGTTTTTT.

The V gene is TRBV30, the J gene TRBJ1-3, with 7 nucleotides matching TRBD1. CDR1 is GTSNPN and CDR2 is SVGIG in the germline V gene (reference sequence). The CDR3 contains 16 residues. V trimming: 2 bases; J trimming: 0 bases; junction bases outside the gene matches: 7. CDR3: CAWSPGTAVSGNTIYF. The CDR3 DNA is TGTGCCTGGAGTCCTGGGACAGCCGTCTCTGGAAACACCATATATTTT.

This sequence joins TRBV11-2 and TRBJ2-1; 7 bases are shared with TRBD2. The CDR3 spans 15 residues. The trim removed 5 bases at V and 8 bases at J, leaving 12 bases unmatched. Germline CDR1 SGHAT, CDR2 FQNNGV. The CDR3 coding sequence is TGTGCCAGCAGCCGTGGGACTACCGTTTCCCATGAGCAGTTCTTC. It specifies CASSRGTTVSHEQFF.

The chain is built from TRBV7-2 and TRBJ1-6; possibly TRBD1 for D (6 bases). The CDR3 runs to 17 residues. The V gene's germline CDR1 is SGHTA and CDR2 FQGNSA. Trimming removed 1 base at V and 2 bases at J, with 12 bases between. The CDR3 nucleotides are TGTGCCAGCAGCTTAGGTCAGGGGCCCCCCTATAATTCACCCCTCCACTTT. Amino acid sequence: CASSLGQGPPYNSPLHF.